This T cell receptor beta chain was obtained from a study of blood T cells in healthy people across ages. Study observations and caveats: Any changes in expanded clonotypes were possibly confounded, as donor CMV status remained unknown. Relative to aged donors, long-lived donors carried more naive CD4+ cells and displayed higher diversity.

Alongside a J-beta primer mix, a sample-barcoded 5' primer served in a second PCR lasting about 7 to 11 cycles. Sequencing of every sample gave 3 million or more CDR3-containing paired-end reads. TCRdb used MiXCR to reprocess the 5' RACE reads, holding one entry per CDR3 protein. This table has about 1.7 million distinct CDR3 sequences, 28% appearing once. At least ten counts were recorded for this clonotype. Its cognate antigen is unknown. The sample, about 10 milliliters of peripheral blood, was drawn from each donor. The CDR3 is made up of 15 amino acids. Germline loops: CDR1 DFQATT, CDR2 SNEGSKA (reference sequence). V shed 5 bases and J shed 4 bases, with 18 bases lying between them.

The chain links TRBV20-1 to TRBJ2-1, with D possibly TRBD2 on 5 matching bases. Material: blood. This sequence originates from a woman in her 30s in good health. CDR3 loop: CSAGSGLRKYNEQFF. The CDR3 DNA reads TGCAGTGCTGGCTCCGGACTGAGAAAATACAATGAGCAGTTCTTC.